Following are 12 T cell receptor beta chains from one sample sequenced in a study of T-cell reconstitution after alpha-beta-depleted transplantation in children. The TCRbeta library incorporated unique molecular identifiers. TCRdb reprocessed the PCR reads via MiXCR and lists one record per CDR3 protein. The sample lists 450,000 to 700,000 distinct CDR3 sequences; over 25% were seen once. The source was PBMCs, collected before TCRalphabeta/CD19-depleted stem cell transplant. The receptors here all came from a boy under three years old with Wiskott-Aldrich syndrome, due to receive a stem cell transplant.

J is TRBJ1-4 and V is TRBV5-5; tentatively, D is TRBD1 (6 bases). This CDR3 has 16 amino acids. The germline V and J ends were trimmed by 4 bases and 5 bases, with 18 bases remaining between them. Germline V gives CDR1 SGHKS, CDR2 YYEKEE (reference sequence). The CDR3 loop is CASSPVTGQRNEKLFF. The CDR3 nucleotides read TGTGCCAGCAGCCCCGTTACCGGACAGAGGAATGAAAAACTGTTTTTT.

The chain uses TRBV7-6 and TRBJ2-3; the match to TRBD2 covers 7 bases. CDR1 SGHVS and CDR2 FNYEAQ come from the germline V gene. Germline trimming cut 1 base from V and 3 bases from J; bases unmatched to any gene: 10. This CDR3 region has 17 residues. CDR3 nucleotides: TGTGCCAGCAGCTTAGGGGTGGGAGGGCCCTCGACAGATACGCAGTATTTT. Its protein is CASSLGVGGPSTDTQYF.

For the CDR3, the DNA is TGCGCCAGCAGCTTCCCCGGGATGTACCAAGAGACCCAGTACTTC. It specifies CASSFPGMYQETQYF. The chain employs TRBV5-1 and TRBJ2-5, with D perhaps matching TRBD2 (5 bases). This CDR3 has 15 amino acids. V gave up 2 bases and J gave up 0 bases, with 11 bases separating them. The V gene's germline CDR1 is SGHRS and CDR2 YFSETQ.

V gene TRBV20-1 combines with J gene TRBJ2-7, with 7 bases lining up with TRBD2. Germline lookup yields CDR1 DFQATT and CDR2 SNEGSKA (reference sequence). The J segment lost 2 bases and the V segment lost 0 bases, leaving 4 bases of the junction unmatched. CDR3 size: 14 residues. The CDR3 bases are TGCAGTGCTAGAGACAGGGAGGGGACCTACGAGCAGTACTTC. Translated: CSARDREGTYEQYF.

The rearrangement joins TRBV12-3 or TRBV12-4 to TRBJ2-4, with D tentatively TRBD1 or TRBD2 (5 bases each). The length of the CDR3 is 17 residues. Trimming stripped 6 bases from V and 0 bases from J, with 18 bases between. The CDR3 coding sequence is TGTGCCAGCAGCCGAGGGCTACACCAGGGAGCCAAAAACATTCAGTACTTC. As protein: CASSRGLHQGAKNIQYF.

This clonotype was counted only a few times. The gene calls are TRBV27 and TRBJ1-6; D is uncertain. There are 13 residues in the CDR3. The germline V and J ends were trimmed by 3 bases and 7 bases, with 7 bases remaining between them. The V gene's germline CDR1 is MNHEY and CDR2 SMNVEV (reference sequence). The CDR3: CASSFPGNSPLHF. The CDR3 region has the DNA TGTGCCAGCAGTTTCCCAGGAAATTCACCCCTCCACTTT.

This chain uses TRBV7-6 with TRBJ2-5; D remains unclear. The V gene's germline CDR1 is SGHVS and CDR2 FNYEAQ. CDR3 length equals 16 residues. V gave up 1 base and J gave up 1 base, with 13 bases separating them. The CDR3 region is CASSLVRVGSQETQYF. CDR3 nucleotide sequence: TGTGCCAGCAGCTTAGTTAGGGTCGGATCCCAAGAGACCCAGTACTTC.

This chain joins TRBV5-1 and TRBJ1-4; 7 bases line up with TRBD1. The CDR3 is 14 residues long. V trimming: 3 bases; J trimming: 8 bases; junction bases outside the gene matches: 7. Germline CDR1 SGHRS, CDR2 YFSETQ. The CDR3 protein is CASSSGEGQEKLFF. CDR3 sequence (DNA): TGCGCCAGCAGCTCCGGGGAGGGACAGGAAAAACTGTTTTTT.

The sample holds a few counts of this clonotype. The CDR3 nucleotides are TGCGCCAGCAGCCCCCCAAGCGGGAGATCCTACGAGCAGTACTTC. It encodes CASSPPSGRSYEQYF. The chain has TRBV4-1 and TRBJ2-7; 8 nucleotides match TRBD2. Germline values: CDR1 MGHRA, CDR2 YSYEKL. The CDR3 consists of 15 residues. V dropped 4 bases and J dropped 1; count of bases not matched to a gene: 6.

V gene TRBV9 combines with J gene TRBJ2-7; TRBD1 aligns across 7 bases. The CDR3 contains 14 residues. CDR1 is SGDLS and CDR2 is YYNGEE in the germline V gene. J gave up 1 base and V 3 bases, and 4 bases lay outside the gene matches. CDR3 nucleotide sequence: TGTGCCAGCAGCGGGACAGGTTTTTCCTACGAGCAGTACTTC. It codes for CASSGTGFSYEQYF.

This clonotype came up a few times. The rearrangement links TRBV25-1 to TRBJ2-4; 9 bases match TRBD1. The CDR3 runs to 15 residues. The V segment lost 6 bases and the J segment 0 bases; nucleotides outside the gene matches: 3. Germline CDR1 and CDR2: MGHDK and SYGVNS. For the CDR3, the DNA is TGTGCCAGCAGCGAGGACAGGGGAGCCAAAAACATTCAGTACTTC. As protein: CASSEDRGAKNIQYF.

This sequence joins TRBV5-1 and TRBJ2-1; 8 bases are a match to TRBD1. Germline V gene lookup returns CDR1 SGHRS and CDR2 YFSETQ. With 1 base clipped from V and 8 bases from J, the junction kept 5 bases outside the gene matches. The CDR3 has 14 amino acids. For the CDR3, the DNA is TGCGCCAGCAGCTTGTTATCAGGGGGCCATGAGCAGTTCTTC. Translation: CASSLLSGGHEQFF. The full variable domain, with the rest looked up from reference TRBV5-1 and TRBJ2-1, is KAGVTQTPRYLIKTRGQQVTLSCSPISGHRSVSWYQQTPGQGLQFLFEYFSETQRNKGNFPGRFSGRQFSNSRSEMNVSTLELGDSALYLCASSLLSGGHEQFFGPGTRLTVL.